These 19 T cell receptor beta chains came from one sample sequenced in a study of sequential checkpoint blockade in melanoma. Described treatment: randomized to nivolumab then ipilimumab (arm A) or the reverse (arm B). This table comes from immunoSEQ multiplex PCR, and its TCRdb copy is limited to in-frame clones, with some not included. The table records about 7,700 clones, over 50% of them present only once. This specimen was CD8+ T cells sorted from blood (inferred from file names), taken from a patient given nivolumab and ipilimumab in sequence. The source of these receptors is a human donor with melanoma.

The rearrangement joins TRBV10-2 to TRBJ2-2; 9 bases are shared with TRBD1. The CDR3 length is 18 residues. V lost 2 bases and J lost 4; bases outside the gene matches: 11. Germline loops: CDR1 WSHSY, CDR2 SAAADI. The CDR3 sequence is CASSERTGGGWFTGELFF. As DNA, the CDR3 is TGCGCCAGCAGTGAGAGAACAGGGGGCGGGTGGTTCACCGGGGAGCTGTTTTTT.

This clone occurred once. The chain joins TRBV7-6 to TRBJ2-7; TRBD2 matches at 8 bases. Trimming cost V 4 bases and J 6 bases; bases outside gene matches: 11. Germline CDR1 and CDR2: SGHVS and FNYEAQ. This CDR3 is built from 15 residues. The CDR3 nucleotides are TGTGCCAGCAGCTCTCCCGGGGGGGTGCCCGGCGAGCAGTACTTC. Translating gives CASSSPGGVPGEQYF.

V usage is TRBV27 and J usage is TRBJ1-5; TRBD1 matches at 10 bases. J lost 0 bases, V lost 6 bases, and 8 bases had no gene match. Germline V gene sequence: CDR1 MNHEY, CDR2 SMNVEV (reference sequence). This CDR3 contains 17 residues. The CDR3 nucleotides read TGTGCCAGCAGGTCCGGGACAGGGGTTTATAGCAATCAGCCCCAGCATTTT. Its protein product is CASRSGTGVYSNQPQHF.

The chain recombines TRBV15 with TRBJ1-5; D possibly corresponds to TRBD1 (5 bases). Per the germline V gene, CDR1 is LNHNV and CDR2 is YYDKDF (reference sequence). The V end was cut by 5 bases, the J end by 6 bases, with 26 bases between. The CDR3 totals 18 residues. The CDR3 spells CATSPDGATEFGFQPQHF. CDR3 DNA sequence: TGTGCCACCAGCCCCGATGGCGCGACAGAGTTTGGTTTTCAGCCCCAGCATTTT.

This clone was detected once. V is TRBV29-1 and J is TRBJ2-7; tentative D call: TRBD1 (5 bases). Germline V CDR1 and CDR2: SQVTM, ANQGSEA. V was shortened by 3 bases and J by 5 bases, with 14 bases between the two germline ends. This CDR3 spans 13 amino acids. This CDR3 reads CSVEWAGFDEQYF. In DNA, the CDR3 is TGCAGCGTTGAGTGGGCAGGGTTCGACGAGCAGTACTTC.

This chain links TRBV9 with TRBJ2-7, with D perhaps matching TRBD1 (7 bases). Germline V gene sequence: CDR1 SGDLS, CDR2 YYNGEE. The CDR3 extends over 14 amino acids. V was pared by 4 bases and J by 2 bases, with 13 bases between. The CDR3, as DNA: TGTGCCAGCAGCCCTGGAGGGGGCACCTACGAGCAGTACTTC. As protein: CASSPGGGTYEQYF.

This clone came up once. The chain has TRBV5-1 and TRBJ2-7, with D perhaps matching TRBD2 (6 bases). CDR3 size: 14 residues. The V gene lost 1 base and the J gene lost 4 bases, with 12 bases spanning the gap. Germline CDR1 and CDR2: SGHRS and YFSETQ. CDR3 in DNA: TGCGCCAGCAGCTTGTCCGGGAGAGGTTACGAGCAGTACTTC. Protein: CASSLSGRGYEQYF.

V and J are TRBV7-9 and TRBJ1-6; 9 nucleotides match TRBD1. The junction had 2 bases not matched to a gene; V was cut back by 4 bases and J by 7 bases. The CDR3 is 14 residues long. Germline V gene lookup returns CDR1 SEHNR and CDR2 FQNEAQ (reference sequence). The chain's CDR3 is CASSSQGANSPLHF. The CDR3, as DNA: TGTGCCAGCAGCTCACAGGGGGCGAATTCACCCCTCCACTTT.

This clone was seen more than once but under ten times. The CDR3 sequence is CSVEPRGTYEQYF. In nucleotides, the CDR3 is TGCAGCGTTGAACCGCGGGGAACATACGAGCAGTACTTC. V usage is TRBV29-1 and J usage is TRBJ2-7; D perhaps matches TRBD2 (6 bases). Between the trimmed V and J ends, which lost 2 bases and 4 bases, there was a span of 12 bases. This CDR3 is 13 amino acids long. CDR1 SQVTM and CDR2 ANQGSEA come from the germline V gene.

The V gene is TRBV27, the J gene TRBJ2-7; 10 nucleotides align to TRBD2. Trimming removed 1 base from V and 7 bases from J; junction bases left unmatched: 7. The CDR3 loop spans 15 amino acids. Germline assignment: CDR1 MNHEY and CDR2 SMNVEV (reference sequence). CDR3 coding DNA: TGTGCCAGCAGTTTATTGCCTAGCGGGAGAAGGGAGCAGTACTTC. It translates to CASSLLPSGRREQYF.

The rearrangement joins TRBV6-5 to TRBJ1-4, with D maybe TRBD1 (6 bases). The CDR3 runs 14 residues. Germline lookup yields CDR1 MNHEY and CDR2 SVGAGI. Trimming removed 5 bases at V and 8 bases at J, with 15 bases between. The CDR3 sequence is CASSNTGQLEKLFF. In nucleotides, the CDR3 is TGTGCCAGCAGTAACACAGGACAGTTAGAAAAACTGTTTTTT.

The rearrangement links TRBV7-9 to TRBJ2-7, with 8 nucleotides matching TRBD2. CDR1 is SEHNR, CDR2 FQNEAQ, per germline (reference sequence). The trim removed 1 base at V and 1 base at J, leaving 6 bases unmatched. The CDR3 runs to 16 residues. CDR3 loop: CASSLGASGSSYEQYF. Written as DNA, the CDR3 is TGTGCCAGCAGCTTAGGGGCTAGCGGGTCTTCCTACGAGCAGTACTTC.

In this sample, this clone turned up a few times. CDR3 coding DNA: TGTGCCAGCAGCCGAGGACAGGGGGCTCGTAATGAAGCTTTCTTT. This gives the protein CASSRGQGARNEAFF. The V call is TRBV7-2, the J call TRBJ1-1; 11 bases are a match to TRBD1. Per the germline V gene, CDR1 is SGHTA and CDR2 is FQGNSA. V lost 5 bases to trimming and J lost 7 bases; unmatched junction nucleotides: 9. The CDR3 covers 15 residues. Variable domain in full (rest from reference TRBV7-2 and TRBJ1-1): GAGVSQSPSNKVTEKGKDVELRCDPISGHTALYWYRQSLGQGLEFLIYFQGNSAPDKSGLPSDRFSAERTGGSVSTLTIQRTQQEDSAVYLCASSRGQGARNEAFFGQGTRLTVV.

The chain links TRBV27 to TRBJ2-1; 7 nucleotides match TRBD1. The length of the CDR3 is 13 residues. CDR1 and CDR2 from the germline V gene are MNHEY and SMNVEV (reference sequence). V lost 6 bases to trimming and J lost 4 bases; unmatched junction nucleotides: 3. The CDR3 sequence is CASRGQTYNEQFF. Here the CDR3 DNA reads TGTGCCAGCAGGGGACAGACTTACAATGAGCAGTTCTTC.

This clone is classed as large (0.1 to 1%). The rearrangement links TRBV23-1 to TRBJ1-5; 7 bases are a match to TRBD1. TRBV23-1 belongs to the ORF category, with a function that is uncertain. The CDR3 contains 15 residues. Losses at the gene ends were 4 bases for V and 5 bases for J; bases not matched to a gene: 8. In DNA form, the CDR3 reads TGCGCCAGCAGTCGTCGACAGGGTAAGGATCAGCCCCAGCATTTT. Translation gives CASSRRQGKDQPQHF.

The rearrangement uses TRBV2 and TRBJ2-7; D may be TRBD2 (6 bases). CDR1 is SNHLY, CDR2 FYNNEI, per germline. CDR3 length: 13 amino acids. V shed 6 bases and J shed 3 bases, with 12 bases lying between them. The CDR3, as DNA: TGTGCCAGCAGGCCGGGACTCTACTACGAGCAGTACTTC. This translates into CASRPGLYYEQYF.

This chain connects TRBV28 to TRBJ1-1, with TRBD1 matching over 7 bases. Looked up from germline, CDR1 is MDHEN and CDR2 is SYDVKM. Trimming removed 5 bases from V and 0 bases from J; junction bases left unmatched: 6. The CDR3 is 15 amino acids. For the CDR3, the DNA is TGTGCCAGCAGTACCCCCCAGGGGGTGAACACTGAAGCTTTCTTT. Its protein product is CASSTPQGVNTEAFF. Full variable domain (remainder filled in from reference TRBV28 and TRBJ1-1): DVKVTQSSRYLVKRTGEKVFLECVQDMDHENMFWYRQDPGLGLRLIYFSYDVKMKEKGDIPEGYSVSREKKERFSLILESASTNQTSMYLCASSTPQGVNTEAFFGQGTRLTVV.

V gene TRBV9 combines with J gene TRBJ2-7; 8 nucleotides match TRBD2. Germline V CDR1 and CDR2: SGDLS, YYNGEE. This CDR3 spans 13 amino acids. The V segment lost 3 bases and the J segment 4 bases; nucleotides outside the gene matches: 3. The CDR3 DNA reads TGTGCCAGCAGCGGGGCGGGAGGATACGAGCAGTACTTC. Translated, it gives CASSGAGGYEQYF.

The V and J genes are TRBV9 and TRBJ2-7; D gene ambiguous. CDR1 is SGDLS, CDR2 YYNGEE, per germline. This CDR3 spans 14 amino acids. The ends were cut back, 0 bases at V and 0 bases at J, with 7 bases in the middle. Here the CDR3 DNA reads TGTGCCAGCAGCGTAGATGGCCACTCCTACGAGCAGTACTTC. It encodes CASSVDGHSYEQYF.